A single sample gave rise to the 30 T cell receptor beta chains below, sequenced in a study of cytotoxic CD8 clonotypes in ibrutinib-treated CLL (dated by TCRdb to the early 2020s). Library construction relied on the immunoSEQ multiplex PCR assay. Imported from immuneACCESS, the table was reduced by TCRdb to in-frame sequences with V and J called. These copies leave out some clones; in studies compared against another copy, an unresolved V gene accounts for under half, and the cause of the remainder is not known. For this sample the table gives more than 200,000 clones, of which 70% were detected only once. Jointly, the top ten make up 15% of the sample. In the paper's terms, the time point label means: approximately 25 months on ibrutinib. Source: PBMCs, taken after 24 months of ibrutinib treatment. The source of these receptors is a human donor with chronic lymphocytic leukemia.

There are a few counts of this clone. The rearrangement uses TRBV18 and TRBJ1-1, with D uncertain. CDR1 and CDR2 (germline): KGHSH, LQKENI. V was pared by 4 bases and J by 3 bases, with 9 bases between. This CDR3 has 13 amino acids. CDR3 loop: CASSLATDTEAFF. The DNA for the CDR3 is TGTGCCAGCTCACTTGCCACAGACACTGAAGCTTTCTTT.

The chain carries TRBV13 and TRBJ2-7; no firm D call. The CDR3 runs 14 residues. CDR1 and CDR2 (germline): PRHDT, FYEKMQ (reference sequence). V gave up 1 base and J gave up 4 bases, with 11 bases separating them. DNA of the CDR3: TGTGCCAGCAGCTTAGTGGGCCGGTTATACGAGCAGTACTTC. Amino acid sequence: CASSLVGRLYEQYF.

The V and J genes are TRBV19 and TRBJ1-1; maybe TRBD1 (5 bases). The CDR3 extends over 13 amino acids. V was shortened by 5 bases and J by 1 base, with 8 bases between the two germline ends. Germline CDR1 reads LNHDA; CDR2 reads SQIVND (reference sequence). CDR3 nucleotides: TGTGCCAGTAGTCCGCAGGGGAACACTGAAGCTTTCTTT. It encodes CASSPQGNTEAFF.

The chain uses TRBV20-1 and TRBJ2-1; the D gene could be TRBD1 or TRBD2 (5 bases each). The length of the CDR3 is 11 residues. Germline V gives CDR1 DFQATT, CDR2 SNEGSKA (reference sequence). V lost 6 bases and J 8 bases, leaving 11 bases between the germline ends. CDR3 in amino acids: CSAPGPHEQFF. The CDR3 DNA follows: TGCAGTGCCCCGGGACCACATGAGCAGTTCTTC.

This clone was seen just once. The gene calls are TRBV28 and TRBJ1-5; D unresolved. Germline V gives CDR1 MDHEN, CDR2 SYDVKM. This CDR3 spans 15 amino acids. V gave up 6 bases and J gave up 3 bases, with 15 bases separating them. Here the CDR3 DNA reads TGTGCCAGCAGCCGGGCCCAACTTCTCAATCAGCCCCAGCATTTT. Amino acid sequence: CASSRAQLLNQPQHF.

CDR3 DNA: TGTGCCAGCTTCCTTGGGGGAAATGGAGAAGCTTTCTTT. Its translation: CASFLGGNGEAFF. This sequence joins TRBV27 and TRBJ1-1; the D gene is possibly TRBD1 (5 bases). Per germline, CDR1 MNHEY and CDR2 SMNVEV (reference sequence). The CDR3 totals 13 residues. Trimming shortened V by 8 bases and J by 8 bases, and 18 bases separated the two germline ends.

This clone was recorded once. The rearrangement links TRBV28 to TRBJ1-1; a possible D gene is TRBD1 (6 bases). The germline CDR1 and CDR2 sequences are MDHEN and SYDVKM. V lost 5 bases and J lost 4, with 26 bases in between. The CDR3 covers 18 residues. CDR3 nucleotides: TGTGCCAGCAGTGACAGAGCATTAACAGGGAGGGAGGGCACTGAAGCTTTCTTT. This encodes CASSDRALTGREGTEAFF. Complete variable domain (other parts from reference TRBV28 and TRBJ1-1): DVKVTQSSRYLVKRTGEKVFLECVQDMDHENMFWYRQDPGLGLRLIYFSYDVKMKEKGDIPEGYSVSREKKERFSLILESASTNQTSMYLCASSDRALTGREGTEAFFGQGTRLTVV.

The chain combines TRBV6-5 with TRBJ2-2; no firm D call. CDR3 length: 13 amino acids. V was trimmed by 0 bases and J by 3 bases, leaving 2 bases between them. CDR1 is MNHEY and CDR2 is SVGAGI in the germline V gene. The CDR3 DNA follows: TGTGCCAGCAGTTACTCCTACACCGGGGAGCTGTTTTTT. Translation: CASSYSYTGELFF.

A few counts support this clone. This rearrangement joins TRBV5-6 to TRBJ2-2; no clear D. Trimming removed 6 bases at V and 6 bases at J, with 18 bases between. CDR3 length equals 15 residues. Per the germline V gene, CDR1 is SGHDT and CDR2 is YYEEEE. The CDR3 DNA reads as TGTGCCAGCACAACCTTAGGACGGGTTCCCGGGGAGCTGTTTTTT. Translating gives CASTTLGRVPGELFF.

The chain has TRBV9 and TRBJ2-1, with TRBD2 matching over 9 bases. CDR3 size: 11 residues. From germline, CDR1 is SGDLS and CDR2 YYNGEE. The CDR3 is CACGRASEQFF. In nucleotides, the CDR3 is TGTGCGTGCGGGAGGGCAAGTGAGCAGTTCTTC.

Concerning this clone itself: One end of the junction does not line up with germline, which may come from a read error. V gene TRBV28 combines with J gene TRBJ2-7; D remains unclear. The length of the CDR3 is 12 residues. Per the germline V gene, CDR1 is MDHEN and CDR2 is SYDVKM. The CDR3 bases are TGTGCCAGCAGTAGGGTATCCTTCGAGCAGTACTTC. It encodes CASSRVSFEQYF.

This rearrangement joins TRBV19 to TRBJ2-7; possibly TRBD1 for D (5 bases). The CDR3 consists of 15 residues. Trimming took off 5 bases at V and 5 bases at J, with 19 bases between the two ends. Per the germline V gene, CDR1 is LNHDA and CDR2 is SQIVND (reference sequence). The CDR3 is CASSYSTGLTDEQYF. The DNA for the CDR3 is TGTGCCAGTAGTTACTCCACAGGCCTTACGGACGAGCAGTACTTC.

The chain uses TRBV19 and TRBJ2-1, with a tentative D call TRBD2 (5 bases). The CDR3 has 16 residues. The germline V gene encodes CDR1 LNHDA and CDR2 SQIVND (reference sequence). With 6 bases removed from V and 4 bases from J, the gap between germline ends came to 19 bases. The CDR3 loop is CASRPAASISYNEQFF. The CDR3 DNA is TGTGCCAGTAGGCCAGCGGCCTCCATTTCTTACAATGAGCAGTTCTTC.

This clone was observed a few times. The gene calls are TRBV11-2 and TRBJ2-7; D is undetermined. Germline values: CDR1 SGHAT, CDR2 FQNNGV. The CDR3 extends over 14 amino acids. V dropped 0 bases and J dropped 2 bases, with 8 bases sitting between them. CDR3 in DNA: TGTGCCAGCAGCTTAGAGCTGGCGGCCTACGAGCAGTACTTC. Protein product: CASSLELAAYEQYF.

The V and J genes are TRBV11-3 and TRBJ2-7; TRBD2 agrees at 9 bases. This CDR3 comprises 16 residues. Germline trimming cut 4 bases from V and 3 bases from J; bases unmatched to any gene: 10. Germline lookup yields CDR1 SGHNT and CDR2 YENEEA. CDR3 protein: CASSSRGLAGSYEQYF. CDR3 nucleotides: TGTGCCAGCAGCTCAAGGGGTCTAGCGGGAAGCTACGAGCAGTACTTC. Together with reference TRBV11-3 and TRBJ2-7, the CDR3 gives the full variable domain: EAGVVQSPRYKIIEKKQPVAFWCNPISGHNTLYWYLQNLGQGPELLIRYENEEAVDDSQLPKDRFSAERLKGVDSTLKIQPAELGDSAVYLCASSSRGLAGSYEQYFGPGTRLTVT.

The chain combines TRBV5-4 with TRBJ1-4; 7 positions match TRBD1. Losses at the gene ends were 3 bases for V and 4 bases for J; bases not matched to a gene: 3. CDR1 and CDR2 (germline): SGHNT, YYREEE (reference sequence). The CDR3 is made up of 14 amino acids. The CDR3 protein is CASSWGTDNEKLFF. For the CDR3, the DNA is TGTGCCAGCAGCTGGGGGACAGATAATGAAAAACTGTTTTTT. Full variable domain (remainder filled in from reference TRBV5-4 and TRBJ1-4): ETGVTQSPTHLIKTRGQQVTLRCSSQSGHNTVSWYQQALGQGPQFIFQYYREEENGRGNFPPRFSGLQFPNYSSELNVNALELDDSALYLCASSWGTDNEKLFFGSGTQLSVL.

This clone was detected a few times. The chain recombines TRBV27 with TRBJ2-5; D uncertain. CDR1 is MNHEY, CDR2 SMNVEV, per germline (reference sequence). V was pared by 5 bases and J by 5 bases, with 18 bases between. The CDR3 is 15 amino acids. In DNA, the CDR3 is TGTGCCAGCAGTCGCAAGCCCCAGAGGTCGGAGACCCAGTACTTC. It specifies CASSRKPQRSETQYF.

This clone was counted a few times. Additional DNA sequences in this sample encode the identical CDR3. The V and J genes are TRBV7-3 and TRBJ2-1; 8 nucleotides match TRBD2. The germline V gene has CDR1 SGHTA and CDR2 FQGTGA. V trimming: 5 bases; J trimming: 7 bases; junction bases outside the gene matches: 1. The CDR3 covers 12 residues. The CDR3 spells CASSPGGNEQFF. The CDR3 DNA reads TGTGCCAGCAGCCCGGGGGGGAATGAGCAGTTCTTC.

V usage is TRBV7-9 and J usage is TRBJ2-7; D is uncertain. From germline, CDR1 is SEHNR and CDR2 FQNEAQ (reference sequence). The CDR3 length is 13 residues. V lost 3 bases to trimming and J lost 1 base, with 7 bases between them. The CDR3 DNA reads TGTGCCAGCAGCTTTATTACGTCCTACGAGCAGTACTTC. Protein product: CASSFITSYEQYF.

The chain uses TRBV30 and TRBJ2-5, with 8 positions matching TRBD2. The J segment lost 13 bases and the V segment lost 0 bases, leaving 7 bases of the junction unmatched. Germline CDR1 is GTSNPN and CDR2 is SVGIG (reference sequence). The CDR3 covers 12 residues. The CDR3 reads CAWSVPGLGSYF. The CDR3 coding sequence is TGTGCCTGGAGTGTCCCGGGACTAGGATCGTACTTC.

This chain connects TRBV29-1 to TRBJ2-3; 12 bases line up with TRBD2. Germline V CDR1 and CDR2: SQVTM, ANQGSEA. This CDR3 spans 16 amino acids. The ends lost 4 bases at V and 0 bases at J; junction bases unmatched: 5. DNA for the CDR3: TGCAGCGTTGGACTAGCGGGAGTGACAAGCACAGATACGCAGTATTTT. Amino acid sequence: CSVGLAGVTSTDTQYF.

This clone was seen only a few times. The chain uses TRBV30 and TRBJ1-1, with D unresolved. Trimming took 1 base from V and 8 from J, leaving 14 bases between them. The CDR3 is 13 residues long. Germline V gene data show CDR1 as GTSNPN and CDR2 as SVGIG (reference sequence). The DNA of the CDR3 is TGTGCCTGGAGTGACACACTTCGCTGGGAAGCTTTCTTT. This gives the protein CAWSDTLRWEAFF.

The chain links TRBV29-1 to TRBJ2-7; D not resolved. V lost 3 bases to trimming and J lost 4 bases, with 7 bases between them. This CDR3 comprises 11 residues. Germline V gives CDR1 SQVTM, CDR2 ANQGSEA. The chain's CDR3 is CSVDGLYEQYF. In nucleotides, the CDR3 is TGCAGCGTTGACGGTTTATACGAGCAGTACTTC.

V is TRBV10-3 and J is TRBJ1-5; D call uncertain. Germline V lookup: CDR1 ENHRY, CDR2 SYGVKD. V was clipped by 0 bases and J by 3 bases, with 6 bases between them. The CDR3 is 14 amino acids. The CDR3 region has the DNA TGTGCCATCAGTGAGTCCATCTCCAATCAGCCCCAGCATTTT. Amino acid sequence: CAISESISNQPQHF.

The rearrangement uses TRBV19 and TRBJ2-6; weak D call: TRBD2 (7 bases). Trimming shortened V by 4 bases and J by 1 base, and 11 bases separated the two germline ends. Germline V gene lookup returns CDR1 LNHDA and CDR2 SQIVND (reference sequence). The CDR3 is 16 residues long. This CDR3 reads CASSTGGASGANVLTF. In DNA form, the CDR3 reads TGTGCCAGTAGTACGGGGGGCGCTTCTGGGGCCAACGTCCTGACTTTC. The full variable domain, rest sourced from reference TRBV19 and TRBJ2-6, is DGGITQSPKYLFRKEGQNVTLSCEQNLNHDAMYWYRQDPGQGLRLIYYSQIVNDFQKGDIAEGYSVSREKKESFPLTVTSAQKNPTAFYLCASSTGGASGANVLTFGAGSRLTVL.

V is TRBV4-3 and J is TRBJ2-3; D is possibly TRBD1 or TRBD2 (5 bases each). Between the trimmed V and J ends, which lost 1 base and 7 bases, there was a span of 9 bases. The CDR3 contains 13 residues. The V gene's germline CDR1 is LGHNA and CDR2 YSLEER. The CDR3 loop is CASSQGGWHTQYF. The DNA of the CDR3 is TGCGCCAGCAGCCAAGGGGGGTGGCATACGCAGTATTTT.

The V and J genes are TRBV2 and TRBJ2-5; D gene ambiguous. Trimming pared 4 bases from V and 2 bases from J, leaving 8 bases between. This CDR3 has 13 amino acids. CDR1 is SNHLY, CDR2 FYNNEI, per germline. CDR3 protein: CASSGLLQETQYF. CDR3 in DNA: TGTGCCAGCAGTGGACTCCTGCAAGAGACCCAGTACTTC.

This clone was recorded only once. The genes are TRBV30 and TRBJ2-1; D not certain. Trimming stripped 0 bases from V and 9 bases from J, with 12 bases between. CDR3 size: 13 residues. CDR1 GTSNPN and CDR2 SVGIG come from the germline V gene (reference sequence). CDR3 in amino acids: CAWSVRAASEQFF. The CDR3 DNA sequence: TGTGCCTGGAGTGTAAGGGCCGCAAGTGAGCAGTTCTTC.

CDR3 protein: CASIPLWSLARNTGELFF. CDR3 sequence (DNA): TGTGCCAGCATCCCCTTGTGGTCCCTAGCGCGGAACACCGGGGAGCTGTTTTTT. The chain has TRBV27 and TRBJ2-2; TRBD2 might be the D (6 bases). The germline V gene encodes CDR1 MNHEY and CDR2 SMNVEV (reference sequence). V was cut by 7 bases and J by 1 base, with 22 bases left in between. The CDR3 totals 18 residues.

V usage is TRBV5-6 and J usage is TRBJ1-2; 7 positions agree with TRBD1. Trimming removed 5 bases from V and 2 bases from J; junction bases left unmatched: 6. CDR1 SGHDT and CDR2 YYEEEE come from the germline V gene. This CDR3 region has 14 residues. Here the CDR3 DNA reads TGTGCCAGCAGTAGAGGACAGGAAAACTATGGCTACACCTTC. This translates into CASSRGQENYGYTF.